Presented here are 30 T cell receptor beta chains from one specimen sequenced in a study of cytomegalovirus exposure and HLA in healthy donors. Use of 60 Vbeta and 13 Jbeta primers characterized the PCR. Method: immunoSEQ multiplex PCR; TCRdb's copy keeps in-frame clones and lacks some. Of approximately 160,000 clones in the sample, roughly 80% were seen once. The sequencing input was PBMCs. All receptors come from a human donor in good health.

The CDR3 spells CASSYSKGADGYTF. CDR3 nucleotide sequence: TGTGCCAGCAGTTACTCGAAGGGGGCCGATGGCTACACCTTC. The V gene is TRBV6-5, the J gene TRBJ1-2, with TRBD1 matching over 7 bases. The CDR3 runs 14 residues. Germline V gene sequence: CDR1 MNHEY, CDR2 SVGAGI. V dropped 0 bases and J dropped 6; count of bases not matched to a gene: 4.

The rearrangement joins TRBV25-1 to TRBJ2-3; 8 bases line up with TRBD2. Germline-derived CDR1 and CDR2 are MGHDK and SYGVNS. The CDR3 is 17 residues long. V lost 1 base and J lost 0; bases outside the gene matches: 6. The CDR3 loop is CASSEWGTRGSTDTQYF. CDR3 DNA sequence: TGTGCCAGCAGTGAATGGGGGACTAGGGGAAGCACAGATACGCAGTATTTT.

V usage is TRBV7-2 and J usage is TRBJ1-1, with D possibly being TRBD1 (5 bases). The V gene's germline CDR1 is SGHTA and CDR2 FQGNSA. The CDR3 has 14 amino acids. Deletions cut 4 bases from V and 0 bases from J, with 9 bases between. The CDR3 loop is CASSSGVLNTEAFF. The DNA for the CDR3 is TGTGCCAGCAGCTCGGGGGTTTTGAACACTGAAGCTTTCTTT.

This clone was seen a handful of times. V and J are TRBV13 and TRBJ2-7; D remains unclear. This CDR3 has 15 amino acids. V lost 6 bases and J 1 base, leaving 16 bases between the germline ends. CDR1 is PRHDT and CDR2 is FYEKMQ in the germline V gene (reference sequence). The CDR3 sequence is CASRPGSQVSYEQYF. The CDR3 DNA reads TGTGCCAGCAGACCCGGGTCTCAAGTATCCTACGAGCAGTACTTC.

This chain joins TRBV7-2 and TRBJ2-3, with 8 positions matching TRBD2. CDR3 length equals 15 residues. V was pared by 3 bases and J by 3 bases, with 5 bases of the junction left unmatched. CDR1 SGHTA and CDR2 FQGNSA come from the germline V gene. CDR3 sequence: CASSFEAGATDTQYF. In DNA form, the CDR3 reads TGTGCCAGCAGCTTTGAAGCGGGGGCAACAGATACGCAGTATTTT.

CDR3 coding DNA: TGTGCCAGTAGTATAGGGGGCACCAAACTTTCTGGAAACACCATATATTTT. Translating it yields CASSIGGTKLSGNTIYF. The genes are TRBV19 and TRBJ1-3; D is possibly TRBD1 (5 bases). This CDR3 is built from 17 residues. V shed 1 base and J shed 1 base, with 14 bases lying between them. Germline CDR1 reads LNHDA; CDR2 reads SQIVND (reference sequence). Filled out from reference TRBV19 and TRBJ1-3, the complete variable domain reads DGGITQSPKYLFRKEGQNVTLSCEQNLNHDAMYWYRQDPGQGLRLIYYSQIVNDFQKGDIAEGYSVSREKKESFPLTVTSAQKNPTAFYLCASSIGGTKLSGNTIYFGEGSWLTVV.

The genes are TRBV2 and TRBJ1-5, with 10 positions matching TRBD1. Germline lookup yields CDR1 SNHLY and CDR2 FYNNEI. With V trimmed by 4 bases and J by 6 bases, 3 bases remained unmatched. The CDR3 runs 14 residues. CDR3 sequence (DNA): TGTGCCAGCAGTGGAGGGACAGGGGTTCAGCCCCAGCATTTT. Protein product: CASSGGTGVQPQHF.

This clone was seen a handful of times. The chain uses TRBV4-3 and TRBJ2-4, with D perhaps TRBD1 (5 bases). This CDR3 is built from 13 residues. Trimming left V 0 bases short and J 8 bases short, with 8 bases between. The germline gives CDR1 LGHNA, CDR2 YSLEER. CDR3 residues: CASSQEVGHIQYF. The CDR3 bases are TGCGCCAGCAGCCAAGAAGTGGGGCACATTCAGTACTTC.

This sequence joins TRBV7-2 and TRBJ1-5; D is unclear. The CDR3 loop spans 15 amino acids. Germline lookup yields CDR1 SGHTA and CDR2 FQGNSA. V dropped 0 bases and J dropped 1 base, with 7 bases sitting between them. CDR3 nucleotide sequence: TGTGCCAGCAGCTTAGCAGGAGACAGCAATCAGCCCCAGCATTTT. Translation gives CASSLAGDSNQPQHF.

V is TRBV2 and J is TRBJ1-2; 7 nucleotides align to TRBD1. Trimming took 6 bases from V and 8 from J; bases not matched to a gene: 12. This CDR3 is 14 amino acids long. Per germline, CDR1 SNHLY and CDR2 FYNNEI. The CDR3 DNA follows: TGTGCCAGCAGAATGACAGGGTTCGGGGAGGGCTACACCTTC. Its translation: CASRMTGFGEGYTF.

The chain employs TRBV2 and TRBJ2-1; D remains ambiguous. Trimming cost V 9 bases and J 8 bases, with 8 bases left between them. Germline V gene lookup returns CDR1 SNHLY and CDR2 FYNNEI. CDR3 length: 10 amino acids. Here the CDR3 DNA reads TGTGCCAGTGAACCGGATGAGCAGTTCTTC. Translation gives CASEPDEQFF.

The chain employs TRBV27 and TRBJ2-3, with D possibly being TRBD2 (6 bases). This CDR3 has 13 amino acids. The germline gives CDR1 MNHEY, CDR2 SMNVEV (reference sequence). Trimming cost V 11 bases and J 6 bases, with 18 bases left between them. The CDR3 DNA is TGTGCCGGCGGATGGGGACTTCCCGATACGCAGTATTTT. It is translated as CAGGWGLPDTQYF.

DNA for the CDR3: TGTGCCAGCAGCTTATTTGGGGGGGCCTACAATGAGCAGTTCTTC. This gives the protein CASSLFGGAYNEQFF. The rearrangement uses TRBV5-8 and TRBJ2-1; 7 bases are a match to TRBD2. V lost 2 bases, J lost 2 bases, and 4 bases stayed unmatched. This CDR3 spans 15 amino acids. The V gene's germline CDR1 is SGHTS and CDR2 YDEGEE.

With regard to this clone: The same CDR3 is also encoded by other DNA sequences in this sample. This chain joins TRBV6-5 and TRBJ2-7; D not certain. Germline-derived CDR1 and CDR2 are MNHEY and SVGAGI. The CDR3 totals 11 residues. V lost 2 bases, J lost 3 bases, and 2 bases lay in between. This CDR3 reads CASSYRYEQYF. The CDR3 DNA sequence: TGTGCCAGCAGTTACCGCTACGAGCAGTACTTC.

A single count supports this clone. The chain carries TRBV5-1 and TRBJ2-7, with 10 positions matching TRBD1. Unmatched junction bases numbered 6, after V lost 4 bases and J lost 5 bases. Germline CDR1 reads SGHRS; CDR2 reads YFSETQ. The CDR3 runs 14 residues. CDR3 nucleotide sequence: TGCGCCAGCAGCATAGGACAGGGGGAGAACGAGCAGTACTTC. Its translation is CASSIGQGENEQYF.

This clone was seen a few times. CDR3 nucleotides: TGTGCCAGTAGTATGCCTGCAGGTACTAGCGGTTCCTACGAGCAGTACTTC. Translation gives CASSMPAGTSGSYEQYF. This chain joins TRBV19 and TRBJ2-7, with TRBD2 identical over 8 bases. The V segment lost 3 bases and the J segment 1 base; nucleotides outside the gene matches: 11. The germline CDR1 and CDR2 sequences are LNHDA and SQIVND (reference sequence). CDR3 length equals 17 residues.

The chain employs TRBV29-1 and TRBJ2-7; D is perhaps TRBD1 (6 bases). Trimming pared 5 bases from V and 0 bases from J, leaving 11 bases between. Germline V CDR1 and CDR2: SQVTM, ANQGSEA. This CDR3 has 13 amino acids. The CDR3 protein is CSVRQANSYEQYF. The CDR3 DNA reads as TGCAGCGTTCGACAGGCGAACTCCTACGAGCAGTACTTC.

The rearrangement joins TRBV5-1 to TRBJ2-5; 14 bases align to TRBD2. With 2 bases clipped from V and 3 bases from J, the junction kept 3 bases outside the gene matches. This CDR3 has 16 amino acids. The germline V gene has CDR1 SGHRS and CDR2 YFSETQ. In DNA, the CDR3 is TGCGCCAGCAGCTTCGGGACTAGCGGGGGAGAAGAGACCCAGTACTTC. Protein product: CASSFGTSGGEETQYF.

DNA of the CDR3: TGTGCCAGCAGTGCGGAGGCGGGGGGCACAGATACGCAGTATTTT. Translated, it gives CASSAEAGGTDTQYF. V gene TRBV6-4 combines with J gene TRBJ2-3; TRBD2 aligns across 7 bases. V lost 4 bases, J lost 1 base, and 5 bases stayed unmatched. This CDR3 spans 15 amino acids. The germline V gene has CDR1 MRHNA and CDR2 SNTAGT.

The V call is TRBV27, the J call TRBJ1-5, with D possibly TRBD1 on 6 matching bases. The V gene's germline CDR1 is MNHEY and CDR2 SMNVEV (reference sequence). The V end was cut by 6 bases, the J end by 6 bases, with 15 bases between. The CDR3 extends over 14 amino acids. In DNA form, the CDR3 reads TGTGCCAGCAGGCTTCGGGGGGGCGGTCAGCCCCAGCATTTT. This gives the protein CASRLRGGGQPQHF.

The chain combines TRBV7-9 with TRBJ1-1; TRBD1 is a possible D gene (6 bases). The CDR3 is made up of 13 amino acids. Germline V lookup: CDR1 SEHNR, CDR2 FQNEAQ (reference sequence). Trimming took 2 bases from V and 11 from J, leaving 15 bases between them. CDR3 nucleotide sequence: TGTGCCAGCAGCTTATCAGGGGAGAATGAGGCTTTCTTT. Protein product: CASSLSGENEAFF.

In DNA form, the CDR3 reads TGTGCCAGCAGCTTGGTGGACAGGGGTCCCGAGCAGTACTTC. Its protein is CASSLVDRGPEQYF. The rearrangement joins TRBV5-4 to TRBJ2-7; TRBD1 agrees at 9 bases. V shed 0 bases and J 6 bases; nucleotides not matched to a gene: 4. The CDR3 has 14 residues. Germline-derived CDR1 and CDR2 are SGHNT and YYREEE (reference sequence).

The chain uses TRBV15 and TRBJ2-3, with 10 bases that match TRBD1. The CDR3 spans 16 residues. Germline lookup yields CDR1 LNHNV and CDR2 YYDKDF (reference sequence). The V gene end was trimmed by 1 base and the J gene end by 3 bases; junction bases not matched to a gene: 4. CDR3 nucleotides: TGTGCCACCAGCAGAGGGAGGACAGGGGGTACAGATACGCAGTATTTT. Its protein is CATSRGRTGGTDTQYF.

The rearrangement links TRBV10-2 to TRBJ2-3, with 13 bases identical to TRBD2. The V and J ends lost 0 bases and 1 base, in that order; junction bases with no gene match: 4. The germline CDR1 and CDR2 sequences are WSHSY and SAAADI. The CDR3 is 18 amino acids. In DNA, the CDR3 is TGCGCCAGCAGTGAGTCGAAAGGACTAGCGGGGGGCACAGATACGCAGTATTTT. Translating gives CASSESKGLAGGTDTQYF.

The V call is TRBV5-6, the J call TRBJ2-3; D unresolved. This CDR3 is built from 16 residues. V lost 0 bases to trimming and J lost 1 base, with 12 bases between them. Germline values: CDR1 SGHDT, CDR2 YYEEEE. This CDR3 reads CASSLGLAEGTDTQYF. CDR3 DNA: TGTGCCAGCAGCTTGGGACTCGCAGAGGGCACAGATACGCAGTATTTT.

The chain is built from TRBV7-2 and TRBJ1-2; D is undetermined. Trimming stripped 5 bases from V and 4 bases from J, with 5 bases between. The CDR3 spans 11 residues. Germline values: CDR1 SGHTA, CDR2 FQGNSA. Written as DNA, the CDR3 is TGTGCCAGCAGCCCTCTCTATGGCTACACCTTC. Translated: CASSPLYGYTF. Using reference TRBV7-2 and TRBJ1-2 for the parts outside the CDR3, the full variable domain is GAGVSQSPSNKVTEKGKDVELRCDPISGHTALYWYRQSLGQGLEFLIYFQGNSAPDKSGLPSDRFSAERTGGSVSTLTIQRTQQEDSAVYLCASSPLYGYTFGSGTRLTVV.

This chain joins TRBV19 and TRBJ1-2; the match to TRBD1 covers 7 bases. Germline CDR1 and CDR2: LNHDA and SQIVND (reference sequence). Germline trimming cut 8 bases from V and 3 bases from J; bases unmatched to any gene: 3. CDR3 size: 12 residues. The CDR3 sequence is CASRQGYYGYTF. CDR3 nucleotides: TGTGCCAGTCGACAGGGCTACTATGGCTACACCTTC.

V usage is TRBV9 and J usage is TRBJ1-5; D possibly corresponds to TRBD1 (5 bases). The CDR3 length is 18 residues. V lost 0 bases and J 1 base, leaving 17 bases between the germline ends. Germline loops: CDR1 SGDLS, CDR2 YYNGEE. CDR3 sequence reads: CASSVAAGQEVSNQPQHF. DNA for the CDR3: TGTGCCAGCAGCGTAGCGGCAGGACAAGAGGTGAGCAATCAGCCCCAGCATTTT.

The V call is TRBV4-3, the J call TRBJ2-2; 10 nucleotides match TRBD1. The CDR3 spans 17 residues. Germline CDR1 LGHNA, CDR2 YSLEER. With V trimmed by 2 bases and J by 4 bases, 7 bases remained unmatched. CDR3 sequence (DNA): TGCGCCAGCAGCCAAACCGGGACAGGGGTCCTCACCGGGGAGCTGTTTTTT. Protein product: CASSQTGTGVLTGELFF.

This clone appeared a few times. The chain combines TRBV4-3 with TRBJ2-7; D perhaps matches TRBD1 (6 bases). Germline lookup yields CDR1 LGHNA and CDR2 YSLEER. This CDR3 has 13 residues. V shed 2 bases and J shed 3 bases, with 8 bases lying between them. In DNA, the CDR3 is TGCGCCAGCAGCCAAACGGACAGCTACGAGCAGTACTTC. As protein: CASSQTDSYEQYF.